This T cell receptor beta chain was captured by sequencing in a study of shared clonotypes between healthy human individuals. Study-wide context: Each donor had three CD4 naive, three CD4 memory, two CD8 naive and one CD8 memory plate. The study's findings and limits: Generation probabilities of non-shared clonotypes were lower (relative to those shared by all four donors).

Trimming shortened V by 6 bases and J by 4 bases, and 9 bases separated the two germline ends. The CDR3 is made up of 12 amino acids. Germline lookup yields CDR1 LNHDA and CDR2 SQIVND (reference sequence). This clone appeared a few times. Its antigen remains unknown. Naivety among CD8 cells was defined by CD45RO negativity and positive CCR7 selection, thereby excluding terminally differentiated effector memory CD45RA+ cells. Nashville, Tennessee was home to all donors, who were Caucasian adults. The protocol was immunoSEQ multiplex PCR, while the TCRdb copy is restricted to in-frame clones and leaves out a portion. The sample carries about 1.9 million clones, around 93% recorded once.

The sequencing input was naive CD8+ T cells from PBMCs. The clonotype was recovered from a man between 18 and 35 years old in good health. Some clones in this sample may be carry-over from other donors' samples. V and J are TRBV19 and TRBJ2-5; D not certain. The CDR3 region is CASSPLAETQYF. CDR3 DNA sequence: TGTGCCAGTAGCCCTTTGGCAGAGACCCAGTACTTC.